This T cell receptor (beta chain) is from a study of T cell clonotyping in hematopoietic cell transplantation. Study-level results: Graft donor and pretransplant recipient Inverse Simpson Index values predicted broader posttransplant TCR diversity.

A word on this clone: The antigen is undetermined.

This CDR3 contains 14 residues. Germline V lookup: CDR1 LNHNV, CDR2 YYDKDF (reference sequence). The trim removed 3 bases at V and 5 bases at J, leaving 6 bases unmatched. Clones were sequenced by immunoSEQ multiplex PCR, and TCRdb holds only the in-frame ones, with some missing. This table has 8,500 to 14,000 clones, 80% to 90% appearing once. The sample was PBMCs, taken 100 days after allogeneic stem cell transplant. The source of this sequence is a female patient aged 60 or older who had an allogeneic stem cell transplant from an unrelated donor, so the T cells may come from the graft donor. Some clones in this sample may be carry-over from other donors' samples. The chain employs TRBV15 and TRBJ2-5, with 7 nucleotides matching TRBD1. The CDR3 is CATSSSRGYETQYF. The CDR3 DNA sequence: TGTGCCACCAGCAGTTCCAGGGGGTATGAGACCCAGTACTTC.